This TCR beta chain was profiled in a study of CD8 T cells in ankylosing spondylitis. Worth noting for this clonotype: The target antigen is unknown.

Study-level points and caveats: Researchers reportedly found disease-linked clones significantly enriched in matched ankylosing spondylitis synovial fluid. Among TCR beta sequences, a motif of eight highly homologous variants appeared characteristic of ankylosing spondylitis blood.

TCRdb used MiXCR to reprocess the 5' RACE reads, holding one entry per CDR3 protein. The sample records some 330,000 distinct CDR3 sequences, approximately 8% being singletons. The length of the CDR3 is 13 residues. Germline V gene lookup returns CDR1 LNHDA and CDR2 SQIVND (reference sequence). V dropped 5 bases and J dropped 4 bases, with 11 bases sitting between them. The rearrangement links TRBV19 to TRBJ2-5; D not resolved. Material: blood, either unsorted or a sorted T cell fraction (not recorded which). The source of this sequence is a male donor with ankylosing spondylitis. The CDR3 sequence: CASSWWDRETQYF. For the CDR3, the DNA is TGTGCCAGTAGTTGGTGGGATCGAGAGACCCAGTACTTC. The whole variable domain, remainder taken from reference TRBV19 and TRBJ2-5, is DGGITQSPKYLFRKEGQNVTLSCEQNLNHDAMYWYRQDPGQGLRLIYYSQIVNDFQKGDIAEGYSVSREKKESFPLTVTSAQKNPTAFYLCASSWWDRETQYFGPGTRLLVL.